What follows describes a single TCR beta chain. Antigen specificity is unknown. This specimen belongs to a study of T cell responses to AZD1222 COVID-19 vaccine. Points from the study as a whole: Donors in the cohort were predominantly white British and more often female, and clonal diversity was possibly underestimated. Every sample of the repertoires postdated the peak T cell response. Receipt of two AZD1222 doses was followed by a rise in Spike-specific TCR breadth and depth. The study reported that nearly half of spike-specific TCRs target unmutated variant regions.

CDR1 and CDR2 from the germline V gene are SGHTA and FQGNSA. V lost 1 base and J 4 bases, leaving 11 bases between the germline ends. This CDR3 is built from 14 residues. Sequenced by immunoSEQ multiplex PCR; TCRdb stores in-frame clones only, minus some. Of roughly 120,000 clones listed, about 86% are singletons. The sequencing used peripheral blood, collected 28 days after the second AZD1222 dose. The TCR sequence derives from an adult who received the AZD1222 COVID-19 vaccine. V and J are TRBV7-2 and TRBJ2-7, with D possibly TRBD2 on 5 matching bases. In DNA, the CDR3 is TGTGCCAGCAGCTTAGACTATGAGCGGTACGAGCAGTACTTC. Translated, it gives CASSLDYERYEQYF.